Following are 24 T cell receptor beta chains from one sample sequenced in a study of cytomegalovirus exposure and HLA in healthy donors. The PCR made use of 60 Vbeta and 13 Jbeta primers. Measured with immunoSEQ multiplex PCR; TCRdb has only the in-frame clones, and not every one. Among some 150,000 clones listed, roughly 9.8% were seen once. The specimen sequenced was PBMCs. The origin of the receptors is a man aged 45-65 years in good health and CMV-seronegative.

This clone was seen more than once but under ten times. The chain employs TRBV7-8 and TRBJ1-1, with TRBD1 matching over 11 bases. The CDR3 length is 15 residues. Germline V CDR1 and CDR2: SGHVS, FQNEAQ. V was pared by 7 bases and J by 1 base, with 5 bases of the junction left unmatched. CDR3 sequence reads: CASTWDRGENTEAFF. CDR3 coding DNA: TGTGCCAGCACCTGGGACAGGGGGGAGAACACTGAAGCTTTCTTT.

This clone was seen a few times. The chain employs TRBV5-1 and TRBJ2-7; D not certain. The V end lost 0 bases, the J end lost 0 bases, and 10 bases lay between the germline ends. Looked up from germline, CDR1 is SGHRS and CDR2 is YFSETQ. CDR3 length: 15 amino acids. CDR3 sequence: CASSLEPGVSYEQYF. In DNA, the CDR3 is TGCGCCAGCAGCTTGGAGCCCGGAGTCTCCTACGAGCAGTACTTC.

The chain combines TRBV11-3 with TRBJ2-2; 8 nucleotides align to TRBD1. The CDR3 has 16 residues. Trimming took 3 bases from V and 0 from J; bases not matched to a gene: 3. The germline gives CDR1 SGHNT, CDR2 YENEEA. The CDR3 DNA sequence: TGTGCCAGCAGCTTTCGACAGGGGCCGAACACCGGGGAGCTGTTTTTT. It specifies CASSFRQGPNTGELFF.

This clone was seen a handful of times. V usage is TRBV7-3 and J usage is TRBJ2-3; maybe TRBD2 (7 bases). Germline CDR1 and CDR2: SGHTA and FQGTGA. Trimming cost V 5 bases and J 4 bases, with 16 bases left between them. CDR3 length: 15 residues. CDR3 residues: CASSQLTGGADTQYF. The CDR3 DNA reads as TGTGCCAGCAGCCAACTTACGGGGGGCGCAGATACGCAGTATTTT. Complete variable domain (other parts from reference TRBV7-3 and TRBJ2-3): GAGVSQTPSNKVTEKGKYVELRCDPISGHTALYWYRQSLGQGPEFLIYFQGTGAADDSGLPNDRFFAVRPEGSVSTLKIQRTERGDSAVYLCASSQLTGGADTQYFGPGTRLTVL.

The chain uses TRBV30 and TRBJ2-2; 7 bases align to TRBD1. Looked up from germline, CDR1 is GTSNPN and CDR2 is SVGIG (reference sequence). The CDR3 has 13 residues. V shed 7 bases, J shed 4 bases, and the junction held 6 bases outside the gene matches. CDR3 coding DNA: TGTGCCTCCCACCCAGGGGGCACCGGGGAGCTGTTTTTT. This translates into CASHPGGTGELFF.

This chain joins TRBV7-9 and TRBJ1-4, with 8 bases that match TRBD1. Trimming at V came to 4 bases and at J to 6 bases, leaving 4 bases not matched to a gene. The CDR3 covers 14 residues. Germline CDR1 SEHNR, CDR2 FQNEAQ (reference sequence). The CDR3 nucleotides are TGTGCCAGCAGCTCTGGACAGGGTTATGAAAAACTGTTTTTT. Its protein is CASSSGQGYEKLFF. Full variable domain (remainder filled in from reference TRBV7-9 and TRBJ1-4): DTGVSQNPRHKITKRGQNVTFRCDPISEHNRLYWYRQTLGQGPEFLTYFQNEAQLEKSRLLSDRFSAERPKGSFSTLEIQRTEQGDSAMYLCASSSGQGYEKLFFGSGTQLSVL.

The chain combines TRBV15 with TRBJ1-4; 7 nucleotides align to TRBD1. Germline trimming cut 2 bases from V and 0 bases from J; bases unmatched to any gene: 6. CDR1 is LNHNV, CDR2 YYDKDF, per germline (reference sequence). CDR3 length equals 17 residues. CDR3 nucleotides: TGTGCCACCAGCAGACAAATGACAGGGACAACTAATGAAAAACTGTTTTTT. This translates into CATSRQMTGTTNEKLFF.

This clone was seen a few times. The chain links TRBV30 to TRBJ1-5; TRBD1 agrees at 7 bases. With V trimmed by 1 base and J by 1 base, 4 bases remained unmatched. Germline values: CDR1 GTSNPN, CDR2 SVGIG (reference sequence). The CDR3 has 15 amino acids. The CDR3 here is CAWSGEGASNQPQHF. CDR3 nucleotides: TGTGCCTGGAGTGGTGAGGGGGCGAGCAATCAGCCCCAGCATTTT.

This sequence joins TRBV5-4 and TRBJ2-7; perhaps TRBD1 as D (6 bases). This CDR3 spans 11 amino acids. Germline CDR1 is SGHNT and CDR2 is YYREEE (reference sequence). V was shortened by 3 bases and J by 7 bases, with 8 bases between the two germline ends. The CDR3 DNA sequence: TGTGCCAGCAGCTCTGACAGGGAGCAGTACTTC. Protein sequence: CASSSDREQYF.

This clone was counted between two and nine times. The J gene is TRBJ2-3, the V gene TRBV27; TRBD2 matches 9 bases. With 5 bases clipped from V and 1 base from J, the junction kept 13 bases outside the gene matches. CDR3 length: 18 residues. CDR1 is MNHEY, CDR2 SMNVEV, per germline (reference sequence). In nucleotides, the CDR3 is TGTGCCAGCAGTCGCCGTAACCTCATAGCGGGGGGCACAGATACGCAGTATTTT. Translating it yields CASSRRNLIAGGTDTQYF.

This sequence joins TRBV6-6 and TRBJ1-2; 10 bases agree with TRBD1. The CDR3 contains 15 residues. V trimming: 6 bases; J trimming: 5 bases; junction bases outside the gene matches: 9. Germline values: CDR1 MNHNY, CDR2 SVGAGI (reference sequence). The CDR3 sequence: CASSLGQGGSYGYTF. In DNA form, the CDR3 reads TGTGCCAGCAGCCTCGGACAGGGGGGTTCGTATGGCTACACCTTC.

This clone has only a few counts. This chain links TRBV19 with TRBJ2-3, with TRBD2 matching over 12 bases. This CDR3 has 16 amino acids. Germline V gives CDR1 LNHDA, CDR2 SQIVND (reference sequence). V lost 4 bases to trimming and J lost 1 base; unmatched junction nucleotides: 3. The CDR3 loop is CASSTRLAGGTDTQYF. The DNA for the CDR3 is TGTGCCAGTAGTACCCGACTAGCGGGGGGCACAGATACGCAGTATTTT. The full variable domain, with the rest looked up from reference TRBV19 and TRBJ2-3, is DGGITQSPKYLFRKEGQNVTLSCEQNLNHDAMYWYRQDPGQGLRLIYYSQIVNDFQKGDIAEGYSVSREKKESFPLTVTSAQKNPTAFYLCASSTRLAGGTDTQYFGPGTRLTVL.

Only a few counts were recorded for this clone. The gene calls are TRBV30 and TRBJ1-2, with TRBD1 matching over 10 bases. Trimming cost V 1 base and J 4 bases; bases outside gene matches: 6. Germline values: CDR1 GTSNPN, CDR2 SVGIG (reference sequence). The CDR3 totals 15 residues. CDR3 bases: TGTGCCTGGAGTGAAGGACAGGGGGGTTTCTATGGCTACACCTTC. It yields the protein CAWSEGQGGFYGYTF.

The rearrangement joins TRBV9 to TRBJ2-1; TRBD2 is a possible D gene (7 bases). The germline CDR1 and CDR2 sequences are SGDLS and YYNGEE. This CDR3 is 16 amino acids long. V lost 0 bases and J 6 bases, leaving 16 bases between the germline ends. CDR3 nucleotides: TGTGCCAGCAGCGTAGCTTGGGAGGGGGGGGGCAATGAGCAGTTCTTC. Protein: CASSVAWEGGGNEQFF. The full variable domain, in which reference TRBV9 and TRBJ2-1 provide the parts outside the CDR3, is DSGVTQTPKHLITATGQRVTLRCSPRSGDLSVYWYQQSLDQGLQFLIQYYNGEERAKGNILERFSAQQFPDLHSELNLSSLELGDSALYFCASSVAWEGGGNEQFFGPGTRLTVL.

The CDR3 DNA is TGTGCCAGCTCACCACGGTCCAGGGATGTCGGCTATGGCTACACCTTC. Protein product: CASSPRSRDVGYGYTF. This chain connects TRBV18 to TRBJ1-2, with D possibly TRBD1 on 5 matching bases. The V and J ends lost 1 base and 4 bases respectively, with 16 bases between them. The CDR3 is 16 amino acids. Germline-derived CDR1 and CDR2 are KGHSH and LQKENI.

This clone came up once. The chain combines TRBV28 with TRBJ2-2; the D gene is possibly TRBD1 (7 bases). Trimming removed 5 bases from V and 5 bases from J, with 12 bases in between. The CDR3 length is 14 residues. Per the germline V gene, CDR1 is MDHEN and CDR2 is SYDVKM. The CDR3 DNA is TGTGCCAGCAGTGGCAGGGGGAGGACCGGGGAGCTGTTTTTT. Its translation: CASSGRGRTGELFF. The full variable domain, with the rest looked up from reference TRBV28 and TRBJ2-2, is DVKVTQSSRYLVKRTGEKVFLECVQDMDHENMFWYRQDPGLGLRLIYFSYDVKMKEKGDIPEGYSVSREKKERFSLILESASTNQTSMYLCASSGRGRTGELFFGEGSRLTVL.

This clone was detected only a few times. V is TRBV25-1 and J is TRBJ2-7; 12 bases align to TRBD2. Germline CDR1 MGHDK, CDR2 SYGVNS. This CDR3 comprises 16 residues. The trim removed 5 bases at V and 0 bases at J, leaving 5 bases unmatched. Here the CDR3 reads CASSKLAGGLSYEQYF. The DNA of the CDR3 is TGTGCCAGCAGTAAACTAGCGGGGGGCCTCTCCTACGAGCAGTACTTC.

This chain connects TRBV5-1 to TRBJ2-3, with D perhaps matching TRBD2 (5 bases). The CDR3 has 14 residues. Germline V gene data show CDR1 as SGHRS and CDR2 as YFSETQ. V gave up 4 bases and J gave up 0 bases, with 9 bases separating them. The CDR3 spells CASSGGPSTDTQYF. In DNA form, the CDR3 reads TGCGCCAGCAGCGGCGGGCCTAGCACAGATACGCAGTATTTT.

This clone was counted between two and nine times. This chain joins TRBV5-1 and TRBJ2-5; possible D gene TRBD1, 7 bases. The germline gives CDR1 SGHRS, CDR2 YFSETQ. The CDR3 covers 15 residues. Deletions cut 3 bases from V and 2 bases from J, with 14 bases between. The CDR3 is CASSSGGRRQETQYF. DNA of the CDR3: TGCGCCAGCAGCTCAGGGGGGAGAAGGCAAGAGACCCAGTACTTC.

The table lists this clone with a few counts. This chain links TRBV2 with TRBJ1-1, with 9 bases identical to TRBD1. The length of the CDR3 is 15 residues. The V gene end was trimmed by 7 bases and the J gene end by 1 base; junction bases not matched to a gene: 7. From germline, CDR1 is SNHLY and CDR2 FYNNEI. The CDR3 coding sequence is TGTGCCAGCAAACACAGGGGGCTGGGGAACACTGAAGCTTTCTTT. Its protein is CASKHRGLGNTEAFF.

V gene TRBV19 combines with J gene TRBJ1-6; D gene unclear. There are 14 residues in the CDR3. Trimming cost V 10 bases and J 7 bases, with 17 bases left between them. Germline V gene lookup returns CDR1 LNHDA and CDR2 SQIVND (reference sequence). CDR3 bases: TGTGCCACTATCGGGAGTACGTGGAATTCACCCCTCCACTTT. Its translation: CATIGSTWNSPLHF.

This rearrangement joins TRBV28 to TRBJ2-2; 8 bases match TRBD2. The germline V gene has CDR1 MDHEN and CDR2 SYDVKM. This CDR3 is 14 amino acids long. J gave up 4 bases and V 7 bases, and 5 bases lay outside the gene matches. The CDR3 spells CASTVTSGTGELFF. The CDR3 DNA sequence: TGTGCCAGCACGGTTACTAGCGGCACCGGGGAGCTGTTTTTT.

A few counts support this clone. The chain combines TRBV13 with TRBJ2-1; no definite D call. The germline V gene has CDR1 PRHDT and CDR2 FYEKMQ (reference sequence). Trimming removed 1 base at V and 8 bases at J, with 9 bases between. The CDR3 sequence is 13 residues long. The CDR3 DNA is TGTGCCAGCAGCTTAGATAAGCGATATGAGCAGTTCTTC. Amino acids: CASSLDKRYEQFF.

This clone was detected only a few times. The rearrangement links TRBV19 to TRBJ2-7, with D unclear. Germline CDR1 LNHDA, CDR2 SQIVND (reference sequence). There are 13 residues in the CDR3. Trimming left V 0 bases short and J 3 bases short, with 6 bases between. The CDR3 protein is CASSIDVGYEQYF. In DNA, the CDR3 is TGTGCCAGTAGTATAGACGTCGGCTACGAGCAGTACTTC.